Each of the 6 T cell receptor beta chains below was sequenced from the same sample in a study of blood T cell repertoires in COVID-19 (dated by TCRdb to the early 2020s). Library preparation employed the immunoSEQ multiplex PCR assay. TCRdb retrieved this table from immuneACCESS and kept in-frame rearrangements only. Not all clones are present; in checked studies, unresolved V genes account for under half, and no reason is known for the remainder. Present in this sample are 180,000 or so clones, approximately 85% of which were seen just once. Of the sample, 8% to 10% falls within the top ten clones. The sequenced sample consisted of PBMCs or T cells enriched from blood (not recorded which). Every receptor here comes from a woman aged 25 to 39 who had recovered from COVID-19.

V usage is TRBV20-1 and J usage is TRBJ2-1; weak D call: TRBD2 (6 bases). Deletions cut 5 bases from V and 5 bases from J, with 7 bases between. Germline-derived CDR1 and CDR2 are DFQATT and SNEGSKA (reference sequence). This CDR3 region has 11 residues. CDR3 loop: CSAPGDNEQFF. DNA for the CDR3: TGCAGTGCTCCGGGGGACAATGAGCAGTTCTTC.

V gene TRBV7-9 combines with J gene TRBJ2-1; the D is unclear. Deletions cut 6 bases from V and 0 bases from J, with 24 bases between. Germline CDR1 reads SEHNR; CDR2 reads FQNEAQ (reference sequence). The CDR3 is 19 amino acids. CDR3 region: CASSNSRPGGSSSYNEQFF. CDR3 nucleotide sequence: TGTGCCAGCAGTAACTCCCGCCCGGGTGGCTCTAGCTCCTACAATGAGCAGTTCTTC.

CDR3 in amino acids: CASLRSGGGSTYEQYF. The CDR3 nucleotides read TGTGCCAGCTTAAGATCGGGCGGGGGGTCCACCTACGAGCAGTACTTC. The chain employs TRBV7-9 and TRBJ2-7; TRBD2 aligns across 8 bases. J lost 2 bases, V lost 8 bases, and 14 bases had no gene match. Germline V lookup: CDR1 SEHNR, CDR2 FQNEAQ (reference sequence). The CDR3 is made up of 16 amino acids.

CDR3: CASSLVDRGLSNYGYTF. DNA for the CDR3: TGTGCCAGCAGCTTAGTTGATAGGGGGCTCTCTAACTATGGCTACACCTTC. The chain joins TRBV7-2 to TRBJ1-2; 7 bases are a match to TRBD1. This CDR3 has 17 residues. In germline, CDR1 is SGHTA, CDR2 FQGNSA. The V segment lost 1 base and the J segment 0 bases; nucleotides outside the gene matches: 8.

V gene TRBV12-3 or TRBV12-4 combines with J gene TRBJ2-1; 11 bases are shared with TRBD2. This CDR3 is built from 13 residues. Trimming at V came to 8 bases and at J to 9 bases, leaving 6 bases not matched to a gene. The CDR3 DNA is TGTGCCAGCCTTAGCGGGGGGGTTTCTGAGCAGTTCTTC. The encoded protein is CASLSGGVSEQFF.

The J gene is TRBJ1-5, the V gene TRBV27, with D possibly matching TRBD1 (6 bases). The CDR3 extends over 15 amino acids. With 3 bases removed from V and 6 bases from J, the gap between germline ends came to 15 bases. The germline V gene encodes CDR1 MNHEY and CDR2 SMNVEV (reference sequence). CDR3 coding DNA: TGTGCCAGCAGTTTCCGGGGGGGCTCCGTTCAGCCCCAGCATTTT. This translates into CASSFRGGSVQPQHF.